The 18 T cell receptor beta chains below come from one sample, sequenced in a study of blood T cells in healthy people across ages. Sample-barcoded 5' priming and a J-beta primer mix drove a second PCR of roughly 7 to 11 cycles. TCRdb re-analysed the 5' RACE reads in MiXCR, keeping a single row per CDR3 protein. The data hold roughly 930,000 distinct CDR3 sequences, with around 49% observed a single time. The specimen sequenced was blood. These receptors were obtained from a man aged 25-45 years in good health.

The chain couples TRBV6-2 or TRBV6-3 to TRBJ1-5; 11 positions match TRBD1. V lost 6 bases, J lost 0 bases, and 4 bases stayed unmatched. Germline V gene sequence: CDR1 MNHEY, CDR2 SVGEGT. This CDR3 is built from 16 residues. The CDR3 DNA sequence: TGTGCCAGCAGAGGACAGGGGGCTGATAGCAATCAGCCCCAGCATTTT. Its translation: CASRGQGADSNQPQHF.

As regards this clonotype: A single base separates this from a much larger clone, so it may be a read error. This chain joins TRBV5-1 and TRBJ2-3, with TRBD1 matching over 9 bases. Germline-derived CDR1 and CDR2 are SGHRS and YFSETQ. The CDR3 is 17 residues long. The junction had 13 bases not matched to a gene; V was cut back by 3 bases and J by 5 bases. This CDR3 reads CASSSGTGIRTIDTQYF. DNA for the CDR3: TGCGCCAGCAGCTCAGGGACAGGGATACGAACCATAGATACGCAGTATTTT. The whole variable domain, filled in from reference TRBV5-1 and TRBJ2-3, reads KAGVTQTPRYLIKTRGQQVTLSCSPISGHRSVSWYQQTPGQGLQFLFEYFSETQRNKGNFPGRFSGRQFSNSRSEMNVSTLELGDSALYLCASSSGTGIRTIDTQYFGPGTRLTVL.

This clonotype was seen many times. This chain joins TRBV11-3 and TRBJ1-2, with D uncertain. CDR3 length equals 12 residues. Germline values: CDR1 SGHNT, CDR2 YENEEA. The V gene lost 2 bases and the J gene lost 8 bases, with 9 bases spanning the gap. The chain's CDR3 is CASSLPSGGYTF. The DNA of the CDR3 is TGTGCCAGCAGCTTACCTTCGGGGGGCTACACCTTC. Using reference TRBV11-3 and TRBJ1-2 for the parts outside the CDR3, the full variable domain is EAGVVQSPRYKIIEKKQPVAFWCNPISGHNTLYWYLQNLGQGPELLIRYENEEAVDDSQLPKDRFSAERLKGVDSTLKIQPAELGDSAVYLCASSLPSGGYTFGSGTRLTVV.

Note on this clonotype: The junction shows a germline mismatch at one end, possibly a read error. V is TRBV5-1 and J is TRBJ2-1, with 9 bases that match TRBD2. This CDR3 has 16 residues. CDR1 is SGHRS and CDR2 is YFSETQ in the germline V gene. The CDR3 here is CASTLDTSGRSGEQFF. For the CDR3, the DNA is TGCGCCAGCACCTTGGATACTAGCGGGCGGTCGGGCGAGCAGTTCTTC.

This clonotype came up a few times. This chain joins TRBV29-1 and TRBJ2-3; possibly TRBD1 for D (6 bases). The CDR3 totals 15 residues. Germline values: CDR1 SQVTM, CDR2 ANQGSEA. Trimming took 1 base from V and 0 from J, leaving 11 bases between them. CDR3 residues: CSVEAGDLSTDTQYF. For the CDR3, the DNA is TGCAGCGTTGAAGCAGGGGATCTGAGCACAGATACGCAGTATTTT.

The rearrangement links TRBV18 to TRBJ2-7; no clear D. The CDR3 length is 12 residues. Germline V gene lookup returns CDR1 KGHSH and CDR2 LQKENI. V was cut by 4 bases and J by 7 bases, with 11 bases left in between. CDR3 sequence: CASSLITTEQYF. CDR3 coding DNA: TGTGCCAGCTCACTTATTACTACGGAGCAGTACTTC. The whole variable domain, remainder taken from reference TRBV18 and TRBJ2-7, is NAGVMQNPRHLVRRRGQEARLRCSPMKGHSHVYWYRQLPEEGLKFMVYLQKENIIDESGMPKERFSAEFPKEGPSILRIQQVVRGDSAAYFCASSLITTEQYFGPGTRLTVT.

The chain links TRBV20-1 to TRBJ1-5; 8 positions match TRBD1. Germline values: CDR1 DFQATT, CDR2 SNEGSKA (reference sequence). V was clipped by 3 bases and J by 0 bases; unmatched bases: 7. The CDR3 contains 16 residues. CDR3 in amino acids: CSASPGTGVSNQPQHF. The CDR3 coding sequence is TGCAGTGCTAGTCCCGGGACAGGCGTTAGCAATCAGCCCCAGCATTTT.

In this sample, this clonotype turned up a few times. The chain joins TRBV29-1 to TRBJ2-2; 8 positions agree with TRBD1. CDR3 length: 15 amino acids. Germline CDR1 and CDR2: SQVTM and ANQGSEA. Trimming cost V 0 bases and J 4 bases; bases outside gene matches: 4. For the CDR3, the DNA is TGCAGCGTTGAAGACAGGGGGCGCAGCACCGGGGAGCTGTTTTTT. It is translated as CSVEDRGRSTGELFF.

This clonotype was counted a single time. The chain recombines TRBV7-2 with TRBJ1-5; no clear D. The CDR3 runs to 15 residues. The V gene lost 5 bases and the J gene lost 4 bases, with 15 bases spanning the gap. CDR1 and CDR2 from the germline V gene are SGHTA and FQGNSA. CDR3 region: CASSGEQFGNQPQHF. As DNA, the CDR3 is TGTGCCAGCAGCGGGGAGCAATTCGGTAATCAGCCCCAGCATTTT.

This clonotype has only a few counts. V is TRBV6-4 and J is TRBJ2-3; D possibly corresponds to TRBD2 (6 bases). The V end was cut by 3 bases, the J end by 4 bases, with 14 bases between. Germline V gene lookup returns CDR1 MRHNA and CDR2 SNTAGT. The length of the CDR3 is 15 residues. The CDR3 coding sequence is TGTGCCAGCAGTGATGGGTTTGGAGGGGCAGATACGCAGTATTTT. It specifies CASSDGFGGADTQYF.

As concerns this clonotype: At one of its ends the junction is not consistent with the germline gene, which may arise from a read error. The CDR3, as DNA: TGTAGTGCTAGAGAGGTGGGGGACCTAGGTTCACCCCTCCACTTT. This gives the protein CSAREVGDLGSPLHF. The genes are TRBV20-1 and TRBJ1-6, with a weak D call TRBD1 (5 bases). The length of the CDR3 is 15 residues. CDR1 is DFQATT, CDR2 SNEGSKA, per germline (reference sequence).

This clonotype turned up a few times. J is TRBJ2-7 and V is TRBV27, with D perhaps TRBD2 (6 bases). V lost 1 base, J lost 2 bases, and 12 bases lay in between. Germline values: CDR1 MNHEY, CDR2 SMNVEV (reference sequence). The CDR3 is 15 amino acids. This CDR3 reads CASSLYGGRTYEQYF. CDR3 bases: TGTGCCAGCAGTTTATACGGGGGAAGGACCTACGAGCAGTACTTC.

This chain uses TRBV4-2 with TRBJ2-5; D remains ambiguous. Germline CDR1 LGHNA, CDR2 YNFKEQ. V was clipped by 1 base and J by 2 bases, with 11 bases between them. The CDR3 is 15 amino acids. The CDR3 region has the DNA TGTGCCAGCAGCCAAGGGTTGCGAGTTCAAGAGACCCAGTACTTC. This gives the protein CASSQGLRVQETQYF.

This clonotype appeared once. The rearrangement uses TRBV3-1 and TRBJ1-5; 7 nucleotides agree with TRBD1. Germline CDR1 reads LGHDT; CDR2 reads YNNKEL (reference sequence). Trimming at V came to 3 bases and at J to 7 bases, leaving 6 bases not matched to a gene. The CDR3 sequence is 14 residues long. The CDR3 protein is CASSQTGRWQPQHF. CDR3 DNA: TGTGCCAGCAGCCAGACAGGGCGTTGGCAGCCCCAGCATTTT.

This chain's CDR3 is CASGPNQNIQYF. CDR3 bases: TGTGCCAGCGGCCCGAATCAAAACATTCAGTACTTC. This sequence joins TRBV2 and TRBJ2-4, with D unclear. The germline V gene encodes CDR1 SNHLY and CDR2 FYNNEI. Trimming removed 8 bases at V and 5 bases at J, with 10 bases between. The CDR3 length is 12 residues.

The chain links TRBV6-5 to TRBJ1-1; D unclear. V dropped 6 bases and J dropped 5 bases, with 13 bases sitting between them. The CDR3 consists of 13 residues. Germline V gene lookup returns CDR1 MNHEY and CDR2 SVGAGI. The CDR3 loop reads CASRPAVGTEAFF. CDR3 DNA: TGTGCCAGCAGGCCTGCTGTCGGGACTGAAGCTTTCTTT.

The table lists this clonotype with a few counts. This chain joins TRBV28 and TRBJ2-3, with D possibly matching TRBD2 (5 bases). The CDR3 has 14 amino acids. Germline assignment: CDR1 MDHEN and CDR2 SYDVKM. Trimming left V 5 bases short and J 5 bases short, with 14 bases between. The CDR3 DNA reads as TGTGCCAGCAGTCCCCGCGTTGAGGGAGATACGCAGTATTTT. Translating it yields CASSPRVEGDTQYF.

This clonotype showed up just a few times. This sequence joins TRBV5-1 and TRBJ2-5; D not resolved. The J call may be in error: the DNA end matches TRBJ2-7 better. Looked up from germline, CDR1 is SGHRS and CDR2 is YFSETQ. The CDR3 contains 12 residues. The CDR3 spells CASSLALGEQYF. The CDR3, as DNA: TGCGCCAGCAGCTTGGCCCTCGGCGAGCAGTACTTC.